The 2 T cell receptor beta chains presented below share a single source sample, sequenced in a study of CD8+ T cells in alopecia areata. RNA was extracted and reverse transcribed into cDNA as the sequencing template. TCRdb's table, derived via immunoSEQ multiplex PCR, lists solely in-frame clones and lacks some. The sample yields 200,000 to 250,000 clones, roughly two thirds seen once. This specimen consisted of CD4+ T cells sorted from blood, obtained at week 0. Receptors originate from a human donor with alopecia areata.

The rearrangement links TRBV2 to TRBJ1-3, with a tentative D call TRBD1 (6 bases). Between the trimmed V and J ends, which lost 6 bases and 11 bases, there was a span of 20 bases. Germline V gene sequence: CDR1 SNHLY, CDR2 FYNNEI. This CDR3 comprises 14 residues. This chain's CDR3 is CASSEYRERTSIYF. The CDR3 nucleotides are TGTGCCAGCAGCGAGTACAGGGAGCGCACGTCCATATATTTT.

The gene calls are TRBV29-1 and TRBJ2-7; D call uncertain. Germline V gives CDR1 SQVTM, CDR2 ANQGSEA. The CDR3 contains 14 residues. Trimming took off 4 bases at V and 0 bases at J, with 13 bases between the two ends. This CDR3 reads CSVGRQALSYEQYF. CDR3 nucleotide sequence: TGCAGCGTTGGCCGTCAGGCCCTCTCCTACGAGCAGTACTTC.